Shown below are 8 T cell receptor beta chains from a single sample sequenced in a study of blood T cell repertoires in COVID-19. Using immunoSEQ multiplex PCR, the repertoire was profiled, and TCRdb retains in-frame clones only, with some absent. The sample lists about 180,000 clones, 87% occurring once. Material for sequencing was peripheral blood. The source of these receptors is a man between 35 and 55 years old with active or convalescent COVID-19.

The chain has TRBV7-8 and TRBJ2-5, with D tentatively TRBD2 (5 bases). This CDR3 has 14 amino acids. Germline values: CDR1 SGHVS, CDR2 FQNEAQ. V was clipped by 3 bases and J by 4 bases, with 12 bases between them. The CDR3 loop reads CASSFGIGGETQYF. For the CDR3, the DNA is TGTGCCAGCAGCTTCGGGATCGGCGGAGAGACCCAGTACTTC.

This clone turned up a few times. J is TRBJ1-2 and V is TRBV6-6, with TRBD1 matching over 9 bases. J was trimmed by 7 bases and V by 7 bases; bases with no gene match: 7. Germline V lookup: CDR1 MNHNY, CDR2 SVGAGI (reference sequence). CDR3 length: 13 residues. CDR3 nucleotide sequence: TGTGCCAGCAACGAACAGGGGGCGGGTGGCTACACCTTC. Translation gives CASNEQGAGGYTF.

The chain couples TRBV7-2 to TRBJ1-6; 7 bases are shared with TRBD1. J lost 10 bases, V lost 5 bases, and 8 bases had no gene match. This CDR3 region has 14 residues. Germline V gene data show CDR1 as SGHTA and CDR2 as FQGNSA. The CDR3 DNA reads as TGTGCCAGCAGCATAGGACAGGCGATCTCACCCCTCCACTTT. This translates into CASSIGQAISPLHF.

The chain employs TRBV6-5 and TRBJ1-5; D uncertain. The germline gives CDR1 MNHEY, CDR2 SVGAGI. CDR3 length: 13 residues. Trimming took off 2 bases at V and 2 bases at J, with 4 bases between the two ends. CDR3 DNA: TGTGCCAGCAGTTACGCGGGCAATCAGCCCCAGCATTTT. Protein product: CASSYAGNQPQHF.

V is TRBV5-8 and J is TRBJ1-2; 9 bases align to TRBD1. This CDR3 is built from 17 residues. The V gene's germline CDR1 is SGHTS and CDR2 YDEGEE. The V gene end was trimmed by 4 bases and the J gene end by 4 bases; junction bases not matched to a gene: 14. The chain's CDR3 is CASSGRDRAITIYGYTF. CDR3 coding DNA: TGTGCCAGCAGCGGCCGGGACAGGGCCATAACCATCTATGGCTACACCTTC. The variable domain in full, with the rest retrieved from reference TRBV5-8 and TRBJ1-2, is EAGVTQSPTHLIKTRGQQATLRCSPISGHTSVYWYQQALGLGLQFLLWYDEGEERNRGNFPPRFSGRQFPNYSSELNVNALELEDSALYLCASSGRDRAITIYGYTFGSGTRLTVV.

The CDR3 sequence is CASKIGASAEKLFF. CDR3 DNA sequence: TGTGCCAGCAAAATAGGGGCCTCGGCCGAAAAACTGTTTTTT. The V and J genes are TRBV27 and TRBJ1-4, with a weak D call TRBD1 (5 bases). V lost 7 bases to trimming and J lost 8 bases, with 17 bases between them. Per the germline V gene, CDR1 is MNHEY and CDR2 is SMNVEV (reference sequence). The CDR3 loop spans 14 amino acids.

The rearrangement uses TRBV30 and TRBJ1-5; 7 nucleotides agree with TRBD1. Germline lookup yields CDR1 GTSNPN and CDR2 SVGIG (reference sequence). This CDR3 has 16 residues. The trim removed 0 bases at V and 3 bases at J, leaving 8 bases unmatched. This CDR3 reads CAWSVFEGGFNQPQHF. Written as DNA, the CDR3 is TGTGCCTGGAGTGTATTTGAAGGGGGCTTCAATCAGCCCCAGCATTTT.

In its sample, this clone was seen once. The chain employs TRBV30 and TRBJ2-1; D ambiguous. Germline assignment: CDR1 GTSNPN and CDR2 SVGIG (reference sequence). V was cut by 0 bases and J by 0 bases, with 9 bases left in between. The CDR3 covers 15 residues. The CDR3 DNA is TGTGCCTGGAGTGTAGCTATCCCCTCCTACAATGAGCAGTTCTTC. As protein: CAWSVAIPSYNEQFF.